The T cell receptor (beta chain) described here comes from a study of cytomegalovirus exposure and HLA in healthy donors. Points from the study as a whole: Several of the most significant clusters were apparently associated with common viral pathogens in a later analysis.

PCR used 60 Vbeta primers and 13 Jbeta primers. TCRdb's table, derived via immunoSEQ multiplex PCR, lists solely in-frame clones and lacks some. The sample shows 170,000 or so clones, 80% of them seen only once. As concerns this clone: The antigen remains undetermined.

V was shortened by 0 bases and J by 1 base, with 13 bases between the two germline ends. The CDR3 loop spans 16 amino acids. Per the germline V gene, CDR1 is SGHRS and CDR2 is YFSETQ. The specimen was PBMCs. This chain joins TRBV5-1 and TRBJ1-1; D possibly corresponds to TRBD1 (5 bases). The receptor's source is a boy aged 5-17 years in good health and CMV-seronegative. The CDR3 bases are TGCGCCAGCAGCTTGGCGGTAGGGCAGGGGAACACTGAAGCTTTCTTT. Protein: CASSLAVGQGNTEAFF.